This TCR beta chain emerged from a study of cytomegalovirus exposure and HLA in healthy donors (dated by TCRdb to the late 2010s). A note on the overall study: An earlier analysis of some 600 of the donors reported approximately 300 Gb of sequence data and around 110 million unique TCR beta sequences obtained from 150 million to 200 million T cells. Roughly five DR-DQ haplotypes were treated as single units for association and clustering because of strong linkage in the cohort. Donor age, sex, ethnicity and CMV serostatus were compiled alongside the repertoire data. Rather than drawing on any new phenotypic data, the later analysis identified candidate immune exposures from TCR beta sequences and the way those sequences occurred across donors. To predict cytomegalovirus infection status, the study combined high-throughput TCR immunosequencing, statistical association of individual TCRs with disease status, and machine learning. Among approximately 370 genotyped donors of the cohort, an average of around 250,000 unique TCR beta nucleotide sequences was sequenced per donor, of which roughly 18% were non-productive. The study aimed to test whether signatures of past pathogen exposure could be identified by cataloging public T cell receptors. Typing coverage differed by locus: A, B, C, DRB1 and DQB1 were typed in roughly 620-630 donors, DQA1 in about 550, DPA1 in around 610, and DPB1 in around 440. Class I and class II HLA loci were covered by the typing at four-digit resolution. To study patterns of TCR occurrence, a later analysis re-analyzed previously published TCR beta repertoires from 550 to 800 donors and added high-resolution HLA genotyping. The T cell repertoires of 666 subjects were profiled by immunosequencing and related to cytomegalovirus serostatus. Roughly 300 gigabases of sequencing data and 75 million to 85 million unique TCR sequences made up an early release that covered roughly 670 HLA-typed donors. In addition to the first cohort of hundreds of subjects, a separate validation cohort of 130 or so different subjects was used. To decide whether each TCR beta V gene segment behaved as functional or pseudogenic, an earlier analysis of over 500 of the donors relied on high-throughput TCR beta sequencing. The genetic ancestry cluster associated with self-reported Caucasian donors included around four fifths of the roughly 400 genotyped donors. Every repertoire in the discovery cohort had been generated on one and the same sequencing platform. In a later genetic analysis, genome-wide SNP genotypes for about 55% of the 666 donors were used, and that subset was treated as a discovery cohort.

The library was prepared using the immunoSEQ multiplex PCR assay. For the multiplex PCR, a mixture combining 60 forward primers for TCR Vbeta segments and 13 reverse primers for TCR Jbeta segments was used. A multiplex PCR assay on genomic DNA amplified the CDR3 region of rearranged TCR beta genes. The amplified TCR beta libraries were sequenced on the Illumina HiSeq System as 87-base-pair reads. On the authors' methods: In a later analysis, around 80 million unique TCR beta chains were counted across the 500 to 700 repertoires, and some 10 million of these chains were shared by at least two donors. Raw reads were error-corrected and collapsed into unique sequences by a nearest-neighbor algorithm in which closely related sequences were merged to remove PCR and sequencing errors. To assign V, D and J gene segments, CDR3 sequences were aligned to IMGT reference sequences. For a sequence to be retained, a match of at least six nucleotides was required to both a V gene segment and a J gene segment. Rearrangements were classified as productive when the CDR3 lacked stop codons and remained in frame with V and J, and all other rearrangements were classified as non-productive. CDR3 was defined according to IMGT convention as the region running from the second conserved V-encoded cysteine to the conserved J-encoded phenylalanine. The earlier analysis of about 530 of the donors excluded any sequence lacking an unambiguous match to a single V gene segment. An earlier analysis of over 450 of the donors classified V segments as functional when productive rearrangements were above 56.7% and as segregating when the standard deviation between donors was above 5%. To diagnose cytomegalovirus status from the catalog of TCR beta chain sequences, a statistical classification framework was built. A later analysis assigned V and J genes by comparing TCR nucleotide sequences with IMGT/GENE-DB human TR gene sequences. Using the TCRdist pipeline, a later analysis assigned CDR3 sequences along with most-parsimonious VDJ recombination scenarios. In a later analysis, every TCR beta chain was defined by the combination of its CDR3 amino acid sequence and its V-gene family, and reads without a unique V-gene family were dropped. A later analysis removed several hundred highly shared, low-generation-probability nucleotide sequences to deal with suspected cross-contamination and a sequencing artifact. In a later analysis, a clonal expansion index was calculated for each public chain from normalized within-repertoire ranks of inferred template counts. In a later analysis, generation probabilities were computed using a VDJ recombination model fitted to out-of-frame rearrangements, and the results were checked against IGoR. A later analysis scored TCR-TCR, TCR-HLA and TCR-CMV co-occurrence with hypergeometric tests, applying a repertoire-size bias correction to TCR pairs. To estimate false discovery rates, a later analysis permuted the HLA or CMV assignments 20 times. In a later analysis, co-occurring TCRs were grouped using DBSCAN, with TCRdist sequence similarity added in when clustering inside HLA-allele-positive subsets. For co-occurrence clustering, repertoires with fewer than 30,000 or more than 120,000 public chains were excluded, along with about five repertoires with anomalous nucleotide sharing. In TCRdb, the immuneACCESS table is reduced to in-frame sequences with V and J assigned. These tables do not hold every clone; where another copy was compared, an unresolved V gene accounts for under half, and the others remain unexplained. That table gives V, J and clone size, and the DNA gave D and trimming. The sample profile shows roughly 200,000 clones; about nine tenths of them were found once. The top ten constitute more than 1% of the sample.

Its CDR3 holds 13 amino acids, cysteine through phenylalanine. CDR3 DNA only is kept here, 39 bases in frame from base 1. Trimming removed 6 bases from V and 7 bases from J; the gene matches leave 7 bases unexplained. CDR1 and CDR2, per the germline V gene, are MNHEY and SVGAGI. The cohort consisted of some 670 healthy bone marrow donors. All cohort members were sampled while nominally healthy, although unrecorded immune exposures were likely present. The donor tested CMV seronegative and was one of the 352 seronegative cohort members. A peripheral blood sample was provided by each donor, and peripheral blood mononuclear cells were used for TCR beta sequencing. Genomic DNA extraction from the blood cell samples was performed with the Qiagen DNeasy Blood Extraction Kit. This clone was detected only once. What this receptor recognizes is not known. There are no base qualities to consult, and no much larger clone falls within one base.

Points the paper makes about the study in general: Because HLA typing was unavailable for some donors at each locus, only the typed subset was used in association tests. A total of 150 to 200 TCR beta chains were listed by the study as associated with cytomegalovirus. In an earlier analysis of approximately 590 of the donors, most TCR beta V segments were observed in productive rearrangements about 87% or about 30% of the time, broadly matching IMGT annotations. A cluster of highly shared sequence variants was judged likely to represent a technical artifact of the sequencing pipeline. In a later analysis, about 16,000 TCR beta sequences were associated with specific HLA alleles at a false discovery rate of 0.05. Most TCR sequences were seen in very few donors, while some public TCRs were found in many individuals. The authors suggested that the approach could potentially be extended to other disease states and immunological phenotypes. V-gene and J-gene trimming of TCR beta chains was associated with a missense DCLRE1C variant in a later genetic analysis, and the association was replicated in an independent cohort. A later genetic analysis reported fewer N-insertions in productive TCRs among donors in an Asian-associated ancestry cluster than the roughly 700-donor mean. The classifier was reported to diagnose cytomegalovirus status with high specificity and sensitivity in both the original cohort and the validation cohort. In a later analysis, several top co-occurrence clusters were reported to appear linked to parvovirus B19, influenza, CMV and Epstein-Barr virus. Compared with equally common non-associated chains, HLA-associated TCR beta chains in a later analysis were more clonally expanded and had lower generation probabilities. A further reported finding was that TCR beta sequences accurately predicted the HLA-A and HLA-B alleles for most subjects in the first cohort. Linkage disequilibrium might explain the correlated functional status among segregating V segments, but an unknown experimental factor could not be excluded. Presence/absence analyses assumed roughly uniform sequencing depth across donors, an assumption that may not hold. Because counts were too low, 15 to 20 rarely observed V segments, including chromosome 9 orphons, were left out of the earlier analysis of several hundred of the donors. In this cohort, only TCR beta chains were sequenced, and detectable features were limited by the absence of alpha or paired-chain data. In a later analysis, most CMV-associated TCR beta chains were found to appear HLA-restricted, with HLA associations seemingly driven largely by CMV exposure. Assigning TCR associations to individual alleles was difficult when HLA alleles, especially DR and DQ, strongly co-occurred. For the cohort, immune exposure information was limited to CMV serostatus. Some IMGT-functional V segments, including TRBV6-2 and TRBV6-3, could not be told apart with the 87-base-pair reads, so those segments were excluded. In vitro tests confirmed that a few of the cytomegalovirus-associated TCR beta chains recognize cytomegalovirus antigens. In a later analysis, TCR association rates were found to vary across HLA loci, with the most associated TCRs seen for DRB1 alleles and the fewest for HLA-C alleles.

Sequenced sample: PBMCs. The origin of this receptor is a boy between 2 and 10 years old in good health and CMV-seronegative. The chain couples TRBV6-5 to TRBJ2-5; TRBD1 agrees with 8 junctional bases. The sequenced DNA: TGTGCCAGCAGCCGAGGACAGGGAGGGACCCAGTACTTC. Translated, this is CASSRGQGGTQYF.